Presented here are 29 T cell receptor beta chains from one specimen sequenced in a study of cytomegalovirus exposure and HLA in healthy donors. Both 60 Vbeta primers and 13 Jbeta primers went into the PCR. The assay was immunoSEQ multiplex PCR, and TCRdb's table has in-frame clones only and misses some. The top ten hold approximately 2.5% of the sample, which has about 140,000 clones, over 75% seen once. The sequencing input was PBMCs. These receptors all stem from a man between 50 and 59 years old in good health and CMV-seronegative.

The chain couples TRBV5-4 to TRBJ2-5; TRBD2 matches 9 bases. CDR3 length: 16 amino acids. Germline V CDR1 and CDR2: SGHNT, YYREEE (reference sequence). V lost 4 bases to trimming and J lost 5 bases; unmatched junction nucleotides: 12. The CDR3 here is CASSSKTGTSRETQYF. CDR3 in DNA: TGTGCCAGCAGCAGCAAGACCGGGACTAGCAGGGAGACCCAGTACTTC.

CDR3 sequence (DNA): TGTGCCAGCAGCTCGGACAGCCAGTTACTGAGATCTGAAGCTTTCTTT. Residues: CASSSDSQLLRSEAFF. The chain combines TRBV5-4 with TRBJ1-1, with D perhaps TRBD1 (6 bases). V dropped 3 bases and J dropped 6 bases, with 21 bases sitting between them. The CDR3 length is 16 residues. The germline CDR1 and CDR2 sequences are SGHNT and YYREEE (reference sequence).

The J gene is TRBJ1-3, the V gene TRBV7-2; possible D gene TRBD1, 6 bases. The CDR3 length is 14 residues. V lost 5 bases and J lost 3, with 11 bases in between. Germline-derived CDR1 and CDR2 are SGHTA and FQGNSA. The CDR3 DNA sequence: TGTGCCAGCAGCGCTGACAGGATTGGAAACACCATATATTTT. Translating gives CASSADRIGNTIYF.

This chain joins TRBV9 and TRBJ2-2, with TRBD2 matching over 12 bases. Germline CDR1 and CDR2: SGDLS and YYNGEE. Germline trimming cut 4 bases from V and 2 bases from J; bases unmatched to any gene: 9. The CDR3 consists of 18 residues. The CDR3 here is CASSKSPLAGGNTGELFF. In DNA, the CDR3 is TGTGCCAGCAGCAAATCCCCACTAGCGGGGGGAAACACCGGGGAGCTGTTTTTT.

The chain links TRBV6-5 to TRBJ1-2, with 7 bases identical to TRBD1. CDR1 MNHEY and CDR2 SVGAGI come from the germline V gene. J gave up 2 bases and V 4 bases, and 1 base lay outside the gene matches. CDR3 length equals 13 residues. CDR3 sequence (DNA): TGTGCCAGCAGTTCACAGGGGAACTATGGCTACACCTTC. Its protein is CASSSQGNYGYTF.

In its sample, this clone was seen once. DNA for the CDR3: TGTGCCAGCAGCTTAGAGGACAGCTATGAAAAACTGTTTTTT. Its translation: CASSLEDSYEKLFF. The chain has TRBV7-9 and TRBJ1-4, with a possible D match to TRBD1 (6 bases). CDR3 length: 14 residues. The germline V and J ends were trimmed by 1 base and 6 bases, with 9 bases remaining between them. Looked up from germline, CDR1 is SEHNR and CDR2 is FQNEAQ (reference sequence).

The chain recombines TRBV19 with TRBJ1-5; TRBD1 might be the D (5 bases). CDR3 length: 17 residues. Deletions cut 5 bases from V and 1 base from J, with 18 bases between. Germline V CDR1 and CDR2: LNHDA, SQIVND (reference sequence). DNA for the CDR3: TGTGCCAGTAGTTCCCGTCTCGACAGTGTGAGCAATCAGCCCCAGCATTTT. Its translation is CASSSRLDSVSNQPQHF.

This clone was observed once. This chain uses TRBV7-6 with TRBJ2-3; D may be TRBD1 (5 bases). Per germline, CDR1 SGHVS and CDR2 FNYEAQ. V lost 5 bases to trimming and J lost 5 bases, with 11 bases between them. CDR3 length: 13 residues. The CDR3 spells CASSPLTGDTQYF. The CDR3 DNA sequence: TGTGCCAGCAGCCCGCTCACAGGAGATACGCAGTATTTT.

The chain uses TRBV6-5 and TRBJ2-5; weak D call: TRBD1 (5 bases). This CDR3 is 13 amino acids long. V lost 5 bases, J lost 2 bases, and 9 bases lay in between. The V gene's germline CDR1 is MNHEY and CDR2 SVGAGI. In DNA form, the CDR3 reads TGTGCCAGCAGTCCAGGGCTACAAGAGACCCAGTACTTC. Translating gives CASSPGLQETQYF.

This chain uses TRBV9 with TRBJ2-2; D is possibly TRBD1 (6 bases). V was cut by 5 bases and J by 2 bases, with 10 bases left in between. The germline V gene has CDR1 SGDLS and CDR2 YYNGEE. This CDR3 has 14 amino acids. As DNA, the CDR3 is TGTGCCAGCAGGGGGGCGTCCAACACCGGGGAGCTGTTTTTT. Its translation is CASRGASNTGELFF.

J is TRBJ2-5 and V is TRBV29-1; no clear D gene. The CDR3 extends over 12 amino acids. Germline assignment: CDR1 SQVTM and CDR2 ANQGSEA. The ends were cut back, 3 bases at V and 4 bases at J, with 9 bases in the middle. The CDR3 sequence is CSVEALAETQYF. The CDR3 bases are TGCAGCGTTGAGGCCCTCGCAGAGACCCAGTACTTC.

This chain uses TRBV28 with TRBJ2-6; the D gene is possibly TRBD1 (7 bases). V dropped 4 bases and J dropped 0 bases, with 13 bases sitting between them. The CDR3 extends over 17 amino acids. The germline V gene has CDR1 MDHEN and CDR2 SYDVKM. In DNA, the CDR3 is TGTGCCAGCAGTTCCGCGGGACAGAGCTCTGGGGCCAACGTCCTGACTTTC. It yields the protein CASSSAGQSSGANVLTF.

The V call is TRBV10-2, the J call TRBJ2-7; 7 bases align to TRBD2. CDR3 size: 15 residues. V shed 3 bases, J shed 5 bases, and the junction held 10 bases outside the gene matches. The germline gives CDR1 WSHSY, CDR2 SAAADI. The CDR3 region has the DNA TGCGCCAGCAGTGACCGAGCGGGGCAGAATCACGAGCAGTACTTC. It codes for CASSDRAGQNHEQYF.

The chain links TRBV5-8 to TRBJ2-1, with 7 positions matching TRBD2. CDR3 length: 16 amino acids. Trimming cost V 2 bases and J 1 base; bases outside gene matches: 6. Germline lookup yields CDR1 SGHTS and CDR2 YDEGEE. DNA of the CDR3: TGTGCCAGCAGCTTCAGAGGGAGGGAATCCTACAATGAGCAGTTCTTC. Its protein is CASSFRGRESYNEQFF.

As for this clone: The junction does not match germline at one end; this may be a read error. The chain recombines TRBV28 with TRBJ1-4, with 9 bases matching TRBD1. Germline V CDR1 and CDR2: MDHEN, SYDVKM. The CDR3 sequence is 12 residues long. For the CDR3, the DNA is TGTGCCAGCAGAGATACAGCGAGGGACAGGGTTTTT. Translated, it gives CASRDTARDRVF.

This clone occurred once. V and J are TRBV23-1 and TRBJ2-7; 7 positions agree with TRBD2. TRBV23-1 is flagged as an ORF with uncertain function. Unmatched junction bases numbered 10, after V lost 2 bases and J lost 3 bases. This CDR3 is 16 amino acids long. This chain's CDR3 is CASSQRAGGSFYEQYF. The CDR3 region has the DNA TGCGCCAGCAGTCAACGGGCTGGCGGGAGTTTCTACGAGCAGTACTTC.

The count of this clone is one. J is TRBJ2-7 and V is TRBV27, with a tentative D call TRBD1 (5 bases). This CDR3 is 16 amino acids long. Germline-derived CDR1 and CDR2 are MNHEY and SMNVEV (reference sequence). Trimming pared 3 bases from V and 1 base from J, leaving 16 bases between. The CDR3 coding sequence is TGTGCCAGCAGTTTTTCCTGGACAATGGTTTCCTACGAGCAGTACTTC. This encodes CASSFSWTMVSYEQYF.

This clone was found a few times. The chain uses TRBV7-9 and TRBJ2-7, with D perhaps matching TRBD2 (5 bases). Germline-derived CDR1 and CDR2 are SEHNR and FQNEAQ (reference sequence). V lost 4 bases to trimming and J lost 0 bases, with 13 bases between them. The CDR3 consists of 15 residues. The CDR3 reads CASSSQRTPSYEQYF. The CDR3 DNA is TGTGCCAGCAGCTCCCAACGGACTCCCTCCTACGAGCAGTACTTC.

The chain has TRBV5-4 and TRBJ1-1; 7 bases are shared with TRBD1. From germline, CDR1 is SGHNT and CDR2 YYREEE (reference sequence). CDR3 length: 14 amino acids. V was clipped by 0 bases and J by 3 bases; unmatched bases: 2. The CDR3: CASSLDRGHTEAFF. The CDR3 nucleotides read TGTGCCAGCAGCTTGGATAGGGGGCACACTGAAGCTTTCTTT.

The rearrangement uses TRBV5-1 and TRBJ2-3, with D hard to call. CDR1 is SGHRS, CDR2 YFSETQ, per germline. V gave up 1 base and J gave up 3 bases, with 9 bases separating them. The CDR3 covers 14 residues. The CDR3 sequence is CASSLSSVTDTQYF. In DNA, the CDR3 is TGCGCCAGCAGCTTGAGTTCGGTAACAGATACGCAGTATTTT.

The V and J genes are TRBV29-1 and TRBJ2-1; 7 nucleotides agree with TRBD1. Germline V gene data show CDR1 as SQVTM and CDR2 as ANQGSEA. J was trimmed by 3 bases and V by 7 bases; bases with no gene match: 18. This CDR3 comprises 17 residues. The CDR3 sequence: CSACIPSSRDSYNEQFF. The CDR3 DNA follows: TGCAGCGCCTGCATCCCGAGTAGCCGGGACAGCTACAATGAGCAGTTCTTC.

This clone was picked up one time. The chain has TRBV5-1 and TRBJ1-1; perhaps TRBD1 as D (6 bases). Trimming removed 0 bases from V and 5 bases from J, with 14 bases in between. CDR1 is SGHRS and CDR2 is YFSETQ in the germline V gene. This CDR3 spans 15 amino acids. The CDR3 nucleotides read TGCGCCAGCAGCTTGGGGGCAGGGGCTAGAACTGAAGCTTTCTTT. Translating gives CASSLGAGARTEAFF. The variable domain in full, with the rest retrieved from reference TRBV5-1 and TRBJ1-1, is KAGVTQTPRYLIKTRGQQVTLSCSPISGHRSVSWYQQTPGQGLQFLFEYFSETQRNKGNFPGRFSGRQFSNSRSEMNVSTLELGDSALYLCASSLGAGARTEAFFGQGTRLTVV.

This rearrangement joins TRBV7-9 to TRBJ1-3; tentatively, D is TRBD1 (5 bases). This CDR3 contains 15 residues. V gave up 0 bases and J gave up 4 bases, with 10 bases separating them. CDR1 and CDR2 (germline): SEHNR, FQNEAQ (reference sequence). In DNA, the CDR3 is TGTGCCAGCAGCTTAGCGCTTAAGGGGGGAAACACCATATATTTT. Translation: CASSLALKGGNTIYF. The full variable domain, with the rest looked up from reference TRBV7-9 and TRBJ1-3, is DTGVSQNPRHKITKRGQNVTFRCDPISEHNRLYWYRQTLGQGPEFLTYFQNEAQLEKSRLLSDRFSAERPKGSFSTLEIQRTEQGDSAMYLCASSLALKGGNTIYFGEGSWLTVV.

The chain employs TRBV2 and TRBJ2-5; weak D call: TRBD1 (6 bases). Looked up from germline, CDR1 is SNHLY and CDR2 is FYNNEI. The V and J ends lost 3 bases and 5 bases respectively, with 10 bases between them. This CDR3 is 13 amino acids long. CDR3 region: CASSEGRGETQYF. The CDR3 DNA sequence: TGTGCCAGCAGTGAGGGCAGGGGTGAGACCCAGTACTTC.

This clone has a single count. The chain has TRBV27 and TRBJ1-1; D uncertain. V dropped 5 bases and J dropped 5 bases, with 15 bases sitting between them. This CDR3 has 14 residues. Germline assignment: CDR1 MNHEY and CDR2 SMNVEV (reference sequence). The CDR3 sequence is CASSPRLERTEAFF. The DNA of the CDR3 is TGTGCCAGCAGTCCCCGGCTAGAACGGACTGAAGCTTTCTTT.

V is TRBV6-1 and J is TRBJ2-1; 12 bases align to TRBD2. This CDR3 is built from 17 residues. The trim removed 0 bases at V and 2 bases at J, leaving 2 bases unmatched. Germline V gives CDR1 MNHNS, CDR2 SASEGT. The CDR3 DNA follows: TGTGCCAGCAGTGAAGCGCGACTAGCGGGGGCCTACAATGAGCAGTTCTTC. This translates into CASSEARLAGAYNEQFF.

The chain combines TRBV2 with TRBJ2-3; 8 bases match TRBD2. V gave up 10 bases and J gave up 2 bases; unmatched junction bases: 8. The CDR3 has 14 amino acids. CDR1 and CDR2 (germline): SNHLY, FYNNEI. This CDR3 is CATQLAVNTDTQYF. Here the CDR3 DNA reads TGTGCCACTCAACTAGCGGTGAACACAGATACGCAGTATTTT.

The V gene is TRBV11-3, the J gene TRBJ2-5; 9 bases fit TRBD2. The V segment lost 0 bases and the J segment 4 bases; nucleotides outside the gene matches: 6. Germline CDR1 SGHNT, CDR2 YENEEA. This CDR3 is built from 16 residues. The chain's CDR3 is CASSLDSAGGRETQYF. CDR3 DNA: TGTGCCAGCAGCTTAGATTCCGCGGGAGGGCGAGAGACCCAGTACTTC.

The chain recombines TRBV7-2 with TRBJ1-2; 7 bases align to TRBD1. This CDR3 has 13 residues. Germline V gene lookup returns CDR1 SGHTA and CDR2 FQGNSA. With 5 bases clipped from V and 5 bases from J, the junction kept 5 bases outside the gene matches. The CDR3 loop reads CASSEQGLYGYTF. CDR3 nucleotides: TGTGCCAGCAGCGAACAGGGGTTGTATGGCTACACCTTC.